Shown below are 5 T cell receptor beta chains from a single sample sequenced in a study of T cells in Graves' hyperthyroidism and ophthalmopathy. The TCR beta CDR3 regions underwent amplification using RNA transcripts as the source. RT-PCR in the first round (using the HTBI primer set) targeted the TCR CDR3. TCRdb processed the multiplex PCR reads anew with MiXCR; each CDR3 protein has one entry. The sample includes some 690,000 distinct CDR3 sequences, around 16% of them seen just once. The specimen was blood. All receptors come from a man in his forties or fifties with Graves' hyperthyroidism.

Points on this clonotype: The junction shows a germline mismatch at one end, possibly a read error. DNA for the CDR3: TGTGTCAGCACCCCCAGGGGGACAGGAGTGGTAGGGGACCAGTACTTC. Translated, it gives CVSTPRGTGVVGDQYF. This chain connects TRBV7-6 to TRBJ2-7; TRBD1 agrees at 8 bases. This CDR3 is built from 16 residues. In germline, CDR1 is SGHVS, CDR2 FNYEAQ. The entire variable domain, with the rest obtained from reference TRBV7-6 and TRBJ2-7, is as follows: GAGVSQSPRYKVTKRGQDVALRCDPISGHVSLYWYRQALGQGPEFLTYFNYEAQQDKSGLPNDRFSAERPEGSISTLTIQRTEQRDSAMYRCVSTPRGTGVVGDQYFGPGTRLTVT.

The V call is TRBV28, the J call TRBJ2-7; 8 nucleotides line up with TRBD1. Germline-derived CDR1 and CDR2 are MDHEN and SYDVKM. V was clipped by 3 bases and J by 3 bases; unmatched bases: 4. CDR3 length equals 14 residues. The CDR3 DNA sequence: TGTGCCAGCAGTTTTTTAGGACAGGGCTACGAGCAGTACTTC. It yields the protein CASSFLGQGYEQYF.

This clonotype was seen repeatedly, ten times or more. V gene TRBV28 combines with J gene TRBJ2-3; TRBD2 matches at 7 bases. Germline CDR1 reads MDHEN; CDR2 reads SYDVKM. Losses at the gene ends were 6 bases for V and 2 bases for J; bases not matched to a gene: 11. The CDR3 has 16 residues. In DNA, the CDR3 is TGTGCCAGCAGCCCTTTACTAGCGAGCACCACAGATACGCAGTATTTT. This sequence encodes CASSPLLASTTDTQYF.

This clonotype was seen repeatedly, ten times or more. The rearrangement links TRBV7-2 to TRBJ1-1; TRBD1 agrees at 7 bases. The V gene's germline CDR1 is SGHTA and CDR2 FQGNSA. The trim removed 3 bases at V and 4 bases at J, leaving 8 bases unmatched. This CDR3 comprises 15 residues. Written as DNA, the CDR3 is TGTGCCAGCAGCTTTAACAGGGGTGGTTTCACTGAAGCTTTCTTT. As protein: CASSFNRGGFTEAFF.

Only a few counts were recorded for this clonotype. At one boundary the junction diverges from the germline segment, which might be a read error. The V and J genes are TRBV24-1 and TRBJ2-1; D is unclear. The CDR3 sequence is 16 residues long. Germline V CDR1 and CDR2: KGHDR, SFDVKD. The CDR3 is CATSDSVQRAYNEQLF. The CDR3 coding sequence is TGTGCCACCAGTGATTCCGTCCAGCGAGCCTACAATGAGCAGCTCTTC.